The 17 T cell receptor delta chains below were found in one sample sequenced in a study of Vδ1+ human thymocytes. Study results and limitations: Thymic TRG and TRD repertoires appeared highly polyclonal.

No cognate antigen is known for these TCRs. Sequences come from RNA converted to cDNA by reverse transcription. CDR3 amplicons came from multiplex PCR with pooled V-gene forward and constant-region reverse primers. TCRdb reanalysed the multiplex PCR reads via CATT. The table shows about 58,000 delta-chain clones, with over 13% occurring only once. The sample consisted of Vdelta1+ gamma-delta thymocytes from the thymus. Subset indicated: FACS-sorted CD3+ TCRalphabeta- TCRVdelta1+ TCRVdelta2- thymocytes. The receptors shown here come from a girl under three years old who had congenital heart surgery.

The rearrangement joins TRDV2 to TRDJ1; 10 positions match TRDD3. The trim removed 5 bases at V and 2 bases at J, leaving 7 bases unmatched. This CDR3 spans 15 amino acids. Germline V CDR1 and CDR2: GEAIGNYY, EKD. The CDR3 is CACGPLGDLTDKLIF. CDR3 coding DNA: TGTGCCTGTGGACCACTGGGGGATTTAACCGATAAACTCATCTTT.

This clone came up a few times. This chain joins TRDV1 and TRDJ1; D is possibly TRDD3 (5 bases). CDR1 is TSWWSYY and CDR2 is QGS in the germline V gene. The V end lost 1 base, the J end lost 0 bases, and 18 bases lay between the germline ends. The CDR3 has 18 amino acids. Here the CDR3 reads CALGEPASGILYTDKLIF. CDR3 coding DNA: TGTGCTCTTGGGGAACCGGCGTCCGGGATCCTGTACACCGATAAACTCATCTTT.

This clone was detected only a few times. V and J are TRDV1 and TRDJ1, with a possible D match to TRDD2 (9 bases). Trimming pared 3 bases from V and 1 base from J, leaving 24 bases between. CDR3 length equals 19 residues. From germline, CDR1 is TSWWSYY and CDR2 QGS. CDR3 coding DNA: TGTGCTCTTGGGGAGCCTTCCTACTGGGGGCCCGAGCGCACCGATAAACTCATCTTT. Translation gives CALGEPSYWGPERTDKLIF.

This clone has only a few counts. Germline is not matched at one junction end, which may reflect a read error. This chain links TRDV1 with TRDJ1, with D hard to call. CDR1 TSWWSYY and CDR2 QGS come from the germline V gene. CDR3 length equals 22 residues. The CDR3 nucleotides read TGTGCTCTTGGGGAACTAGTTCTGGACCCGAATTCTGCGTCATTTTACACCGATAAACTCATTTTT. Residues: CALGELVLDPNSASFYTDKLIF.

This clone was seen a handful of times. This chain uses TRDV1 with TRDJ1; D ambiguous. V gave up 4 bases and J gave up 7 bases, with 13 bases separating them. CDR3 size: 13 residues. The V gene's germline CDR1 is TSWWSYY and CDR2 QGS. CDR3 bases: TGTGCTCTTGGGGGTCCGGGAATGCGTAAACTCATCTTT. Translated, it gives CALGGPGMRKLIF.

This chain uses TRDV1 with TRDJ1; 8 nucleotides agree with TRDD3. CDR3 length: 23 residues. V lost 0 bases to trimming and J lost 0 bases; unmatched junction nucleotides: 24. CDR1 and CDR2 from the germline V gene are TSWWSYY and QGS. This CDR3 is CALGELFSLFGDTEGGYTDKLIF. The CDR3 nucleotides read TGTGCTCTTGGGGAACTATTTTCATTATTCGGGGATACCGAGGGGGGGTACACCGATAAACTCATCTTT.

This chain connects TRDV1 to TRDJ1; 9 bases are shared with TRDD3. The CDR3 contains 25 residues. From germline, CDR1 is TSWWSYY and CDR2 QGS. The J segment lost 0 bases and the V segment lost 3 bases, leaving 32 bases of the junction unmatched. The CDR3 protein is CALGDPFHPHWGTGPAAGYTDKLIF. The CDR3 region has the DNA TGTGCTCTTGGGGACCCATTCCATCCACACTGGGGGACCGGCCCCGCCGCAGGGTACACCGATAAACTCATCTTT.

Only a few counts were recorded for this clone. The genes are TRDV1 and TRDJ1; 8 nucleotides match TRDD2. The ends lost 8 bases at V and 0 bases at J; junction bases unmatched: 5. The CDR3 covers 14 residues. The germline CDR1 and CDR2 sequences are TSWWSYY and QGS. The CDR3 here is CALHFLQYTDKLIF. CDR3 coding DNA: TGTGCTCTTCACTTCCTACAATACACCGATAAACTCATCTTT.

The chain employs TRDV1 and TRDJ1, with 10 nucleotides matching TRDD3. This CDR3 comprises 20 residues. In germline, CDR1 is TSWWSYY, CDR2 QGS. Unmatched junction bases numbered 17, after V lost 4 bases and J lost 0 bases. The CDR3, as DNA: TGTGCTCTTGGGGGCCCCACCTATCGTACTGGGGGATTCGACACCGATAAACTCATCTTT. Its protein product is CALGGPTYRTGGFDTDKLIF.

This clone was observed a handful of times. The chain carries TRDV1 and TRDJ1, with a tentative D call TRDD3 (6 bases). Trimming shortened V by 3 bases and J by 4 bases, and 27 bases separated the two germline ends. Germline values: CDR1 TSWWSYY, CDR2 QGS. The CDR3 has 19 amino acids. The CDR3 nucleotides read TGTGCTCTTGGGGATCGGACTACGCGGCGGTACTGGGCTGGCGATAAACTCATCTTT. This translates into CALGDRTTRRYWAGDKLIF.

This clone was seen only a few times. This same CDR3 is encoded by further DNA sequences in the sample. V and J are TRDV1 and TRDJ1, with 10 positions matching TRDD3. Germline CDR1 reads TSWWSYY; CDR2 reads QGS. The CDR3 loop spans 23 amino acids. Trimming took 2 bases from V and 0 from J; bases not matched to a gene: 24. The DNA of the CDR3 is TGTGCTCTTGGGGAAGGAGGCTTCCCTGCGCGTACTTGGGGGATACCGTACACCGATAAACTCATCTTT. It specifies CALGEGGFPARTWGIPYTDKLIF.

This clone appeared a few times. The chain has TRDV1 and TRDJ1; 10 bases fit TRDD3. Trimming removed 0 bases from V and 2 bases from J; junction bases left unmatched: 12. The CDR3 runs to 19 residues. CDR1 is TSWWSYY and CDR2 is QGS in the germline V gene. The CDR3 DNA is TGTGCTCTTGGGGAACTACCGACTGGGGGGATACGTGAGACCGATAAACTCATCTTT. Amino acid sequence: CALGELPTGGIRETDKLIF.

The chain uses TRDV1 and TRDJ1, with 12 bases aligning to TRDD3. CDR1 and CDR2 from the germline V gene are TSWWSYY and QGS. This CDR3 has 21 residues. V was clipped by 0 bases and J by 0 bases; unmatched bases: 14. In DNA, the CDR3 is TGTGCTCTTGGGGAACTTGGTCCACCGACTGGGGGATACCGGTACACCGATAAACTCATCTTT. Protein product: CALGELGPPTGGYRYTDKLIF.

The sample holds a few counts of this clone. The chain couples TRDV1 to TRDJ1; possible D gene TRDD3, 5 bases. The CDR3 totals 16 residues. The V gene's germline CDR1 is TSWWSYY and CDR2 QGS. With 9 bases removed from V and 0 bases from J, the gap between germline ends came to 20 bases. Here the CDR3 DNA reads TGTGCTCTCCTAGGGGGGTTTCTCCTGTACACCGATAAACTCATCTTT. It translates to CALLGGFLLYTDKLIF.

This clone was counted a few times. This sequence joins TRDV1 and TRDJ1, with 7 bases lining up with TRDD3. The CDR3 sequence is 20 residues long. The trim removed 0 bases at V and 2 bases at J, leaving 18 bases unmatched. Germline CDR1 is TSWWSYY and CDR2 is QGS. The chain's CDR3 is CALGELDPTATGDATDKLIF. The DNA for the CDR3 is TGTGCTCTTGGGGAACTAGACCCTACGGCTACTGGGGACGCAACCGATAAACTCATCTTT.

This clone has a handful of counts. This chain connects TRDV1 to TRDJ1; D is undetermined. Germline-derived CDR1 and CDR2 are TSWWSYY and QGS. This CDR3 has 19 amino acids. The V end lost 1 base, the J end lost 0 bases, and 21 bases lay between the germline ends. Here the CDR3 reads CALGERLIYDTLYTDKLIF. The CDR3 nucleotides read TGTGCTCTTGGGGAACGCCTCATCTACGACACCCTGTACACCGATAAACTCATCTTT.

The J gene is TRDJ1, the V gene TRDV1; 7 nucleotides align to TRDD2. CDR3 length: 20 amino acids. CDR1 is TSWWSYY, CDR2 QGS, per germline. With 0 bases clipped from V and 9 bases from J, the junction kept 25 bases outside the gene matches. The CDR3 reads CALGELQPSLTRERDSELIF. The CDR3 nucleotides read TGTGCTCTTGGGGAACTACAACCTTCCTTAACCCGAGAGAGGGATTCGGAACTCATCTTT.